This T cell receptor beta chain was documented in a study of blood T cells in healthy people across ages. As for the study in general: Per every two T cells, about one barcoded beta molecule was captured by template switching.

Peripheral blood was drawn, about 10 milliliters per donor. At least 6 micrograms of total RNA were extracted per sample. The CDR3 contains 14 residues. V trimming: 2 bases; J trimming: 9 bases; junction bases outside the gene matches: 7. Germline V gene lookup returns CDR1 MNHEY and CDR2 SVGEGT. The sample holds a few counts of this clonotype. The second PCR ran about 6 to 12 cycles with a sample-barcoded 5' primer and J-beta primers. Unique molecular identifiers of 12 random nucleotides labeled each cDNA. TCRdb fed the 5' RACE reads into MiXCR, producing one record per CDR3 protein. The table includes about 1.5 million distinct CDR3 sequences, 40% to 45% detected once.

This clonotype was obtained from a woman in her late teens or twenties in good health. Material for sequencing was blood. The chain recombines TRBV6-2 or TRBV6-3 with TRBJ2-1; 7 bases are shared with TRBD1. CDR3 in DNA: TGTGCCAGCAGTTACCCGAAGGGGGCCTTTGAGCAGTTCTTC. Protein: CASSYPKGAFEQFF.